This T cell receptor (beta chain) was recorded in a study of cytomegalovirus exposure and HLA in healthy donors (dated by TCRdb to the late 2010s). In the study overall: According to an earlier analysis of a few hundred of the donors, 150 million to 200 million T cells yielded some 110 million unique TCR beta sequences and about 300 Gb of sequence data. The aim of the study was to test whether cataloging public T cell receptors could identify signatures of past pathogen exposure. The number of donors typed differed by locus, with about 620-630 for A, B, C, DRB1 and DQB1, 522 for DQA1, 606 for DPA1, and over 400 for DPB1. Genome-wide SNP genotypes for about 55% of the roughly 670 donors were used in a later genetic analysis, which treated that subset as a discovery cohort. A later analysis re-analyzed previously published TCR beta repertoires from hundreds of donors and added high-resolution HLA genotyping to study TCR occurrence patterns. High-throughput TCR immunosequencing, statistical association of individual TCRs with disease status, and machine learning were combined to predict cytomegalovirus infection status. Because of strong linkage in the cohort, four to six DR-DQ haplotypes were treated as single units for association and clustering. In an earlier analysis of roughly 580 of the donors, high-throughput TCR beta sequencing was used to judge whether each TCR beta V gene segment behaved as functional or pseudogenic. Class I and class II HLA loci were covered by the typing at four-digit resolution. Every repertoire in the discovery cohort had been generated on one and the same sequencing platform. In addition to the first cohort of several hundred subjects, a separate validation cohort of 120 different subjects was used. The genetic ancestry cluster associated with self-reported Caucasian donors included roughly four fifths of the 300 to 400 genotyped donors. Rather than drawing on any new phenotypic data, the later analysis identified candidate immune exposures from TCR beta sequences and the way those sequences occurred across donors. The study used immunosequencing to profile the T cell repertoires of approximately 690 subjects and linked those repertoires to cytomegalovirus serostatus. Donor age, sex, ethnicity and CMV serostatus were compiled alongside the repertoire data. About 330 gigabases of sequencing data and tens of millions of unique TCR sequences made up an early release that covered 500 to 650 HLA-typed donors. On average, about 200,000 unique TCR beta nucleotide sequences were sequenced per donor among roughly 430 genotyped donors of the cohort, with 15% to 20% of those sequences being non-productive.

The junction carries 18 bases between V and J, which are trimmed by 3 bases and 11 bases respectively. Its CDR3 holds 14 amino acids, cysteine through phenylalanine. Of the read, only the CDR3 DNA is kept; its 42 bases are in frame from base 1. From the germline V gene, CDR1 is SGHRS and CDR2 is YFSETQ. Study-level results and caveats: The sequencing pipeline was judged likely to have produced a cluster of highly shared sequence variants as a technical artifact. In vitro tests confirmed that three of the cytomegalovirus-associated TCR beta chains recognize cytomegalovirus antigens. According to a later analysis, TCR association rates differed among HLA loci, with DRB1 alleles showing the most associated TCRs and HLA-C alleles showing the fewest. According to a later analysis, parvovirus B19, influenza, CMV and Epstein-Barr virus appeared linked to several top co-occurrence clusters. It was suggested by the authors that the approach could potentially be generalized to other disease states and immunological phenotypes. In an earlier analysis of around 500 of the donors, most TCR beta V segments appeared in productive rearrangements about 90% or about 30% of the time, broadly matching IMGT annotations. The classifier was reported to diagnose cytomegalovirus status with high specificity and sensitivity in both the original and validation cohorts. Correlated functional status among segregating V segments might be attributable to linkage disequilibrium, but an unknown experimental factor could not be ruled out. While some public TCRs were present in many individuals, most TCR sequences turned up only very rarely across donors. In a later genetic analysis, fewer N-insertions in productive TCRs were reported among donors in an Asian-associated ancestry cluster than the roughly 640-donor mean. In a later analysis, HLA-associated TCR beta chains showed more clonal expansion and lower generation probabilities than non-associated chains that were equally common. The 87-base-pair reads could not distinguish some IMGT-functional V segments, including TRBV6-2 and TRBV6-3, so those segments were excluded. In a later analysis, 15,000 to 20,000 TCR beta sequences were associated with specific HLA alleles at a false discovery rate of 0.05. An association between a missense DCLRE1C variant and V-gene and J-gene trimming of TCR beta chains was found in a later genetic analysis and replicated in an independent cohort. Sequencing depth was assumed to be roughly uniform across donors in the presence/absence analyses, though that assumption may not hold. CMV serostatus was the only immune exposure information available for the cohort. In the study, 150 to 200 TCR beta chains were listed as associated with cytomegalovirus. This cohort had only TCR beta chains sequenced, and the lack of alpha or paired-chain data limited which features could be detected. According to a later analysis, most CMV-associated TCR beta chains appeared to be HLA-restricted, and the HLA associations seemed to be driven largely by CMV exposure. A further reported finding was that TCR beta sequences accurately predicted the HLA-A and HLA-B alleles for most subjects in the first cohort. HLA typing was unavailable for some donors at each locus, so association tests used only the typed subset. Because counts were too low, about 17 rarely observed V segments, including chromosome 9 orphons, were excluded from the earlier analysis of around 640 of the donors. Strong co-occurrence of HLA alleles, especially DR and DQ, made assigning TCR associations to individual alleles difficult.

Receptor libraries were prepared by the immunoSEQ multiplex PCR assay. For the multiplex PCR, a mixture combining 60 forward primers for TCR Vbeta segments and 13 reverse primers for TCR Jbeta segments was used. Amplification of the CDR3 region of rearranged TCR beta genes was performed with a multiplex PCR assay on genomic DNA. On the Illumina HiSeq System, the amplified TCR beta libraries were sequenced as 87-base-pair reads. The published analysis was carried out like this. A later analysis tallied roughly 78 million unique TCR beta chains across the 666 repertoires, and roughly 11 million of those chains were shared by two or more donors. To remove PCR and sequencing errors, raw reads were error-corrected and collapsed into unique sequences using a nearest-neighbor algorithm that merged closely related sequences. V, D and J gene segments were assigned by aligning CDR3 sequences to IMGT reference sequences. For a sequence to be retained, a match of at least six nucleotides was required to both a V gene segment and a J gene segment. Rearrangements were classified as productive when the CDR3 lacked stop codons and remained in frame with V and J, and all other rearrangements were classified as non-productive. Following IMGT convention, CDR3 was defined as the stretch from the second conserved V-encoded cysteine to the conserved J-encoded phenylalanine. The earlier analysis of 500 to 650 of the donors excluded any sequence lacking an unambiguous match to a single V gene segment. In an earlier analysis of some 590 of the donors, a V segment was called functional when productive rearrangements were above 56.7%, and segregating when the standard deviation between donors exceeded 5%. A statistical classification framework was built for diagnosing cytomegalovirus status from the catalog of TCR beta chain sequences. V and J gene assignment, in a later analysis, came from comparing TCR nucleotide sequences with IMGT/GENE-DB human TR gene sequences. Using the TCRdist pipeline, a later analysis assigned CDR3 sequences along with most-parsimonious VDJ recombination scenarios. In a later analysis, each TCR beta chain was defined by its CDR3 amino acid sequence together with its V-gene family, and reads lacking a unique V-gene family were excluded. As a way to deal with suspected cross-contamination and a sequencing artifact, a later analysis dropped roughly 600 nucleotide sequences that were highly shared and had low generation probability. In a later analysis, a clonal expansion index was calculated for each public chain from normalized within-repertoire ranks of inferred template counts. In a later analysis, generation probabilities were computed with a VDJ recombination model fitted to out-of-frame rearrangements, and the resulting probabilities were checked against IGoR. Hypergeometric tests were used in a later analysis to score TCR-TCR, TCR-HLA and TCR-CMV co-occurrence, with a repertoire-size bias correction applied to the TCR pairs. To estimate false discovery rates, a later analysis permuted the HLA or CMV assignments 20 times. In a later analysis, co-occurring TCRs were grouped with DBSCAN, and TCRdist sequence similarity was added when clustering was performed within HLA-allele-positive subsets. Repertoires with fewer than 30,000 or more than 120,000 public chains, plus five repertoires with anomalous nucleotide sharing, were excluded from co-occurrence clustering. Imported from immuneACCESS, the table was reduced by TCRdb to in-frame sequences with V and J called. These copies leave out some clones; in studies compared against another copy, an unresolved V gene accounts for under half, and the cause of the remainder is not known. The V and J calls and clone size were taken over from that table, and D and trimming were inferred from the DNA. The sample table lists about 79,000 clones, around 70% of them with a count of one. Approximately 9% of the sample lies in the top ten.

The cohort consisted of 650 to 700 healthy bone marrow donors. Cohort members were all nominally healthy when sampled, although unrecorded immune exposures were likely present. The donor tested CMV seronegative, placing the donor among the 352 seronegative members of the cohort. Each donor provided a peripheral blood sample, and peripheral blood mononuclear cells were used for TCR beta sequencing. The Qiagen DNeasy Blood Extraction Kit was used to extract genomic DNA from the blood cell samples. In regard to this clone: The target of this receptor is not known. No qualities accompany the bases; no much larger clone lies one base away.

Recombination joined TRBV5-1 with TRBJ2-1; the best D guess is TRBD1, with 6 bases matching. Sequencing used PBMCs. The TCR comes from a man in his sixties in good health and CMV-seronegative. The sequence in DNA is TGCGCCAGCAGCTACTCGGGACACCCCATTCAGCAGTTCTTC. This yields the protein CASSYSGHPIQQFF.